The next 21 T cell receptor beta chains were all read from a single sample in a study of human T cells and chemical hapten exposure. Specified time point: patch test 1, 2 weeks after DPC sensitization. Documented treatment: therapeutic diphenylcyclopropenone sensitization with weekly scalp DPC. MiXCR, run by TCRdb on the RACE reads, gives a single entry per CDR3 protein. Here the sample spans approximately 70,000 distinct CDR3 sequences, 9.8% being singletons. Sample: whole blood, taken in connection with sensitization to the hapten diphenylcyclopropenone (DPC). The receptors here all came from a middle-aged woman with alopecia areata. Some clones in this sample may be carry-over from other donors' samples.

This chain uses TRBV20-1 with TRBJ2-3; D unresolved. The CDR3 runs 12 residues. Germline V gene data show CDR1 as DFQATT and CDR2 as SNEGSKA (reference sequence). V was shortened by 8 bases and J by 5 bases, with 14 bases between the two germline ends. CDR3 loop: CSNSKIGDTQYF. The CDR3 DNA follows: TGCAGTAACAGTAAAATCGGAGATACGCAGTATTTT.

This clonotype was counted many times. The chain couples TRBV20-1 to TRBJ1-6, with 8 bases that match TRBD1. Germline lookup yields CDR1 DFQATT and CDR2 SNEGSKA (reference sequence). The CDR3 runs to 14 residues. Germline trimming cut 4 bases from V and 8 bases from J; bases unmatched to any gene: 7. The DNA for the CDR3 is TGCAGTGCTAACCCGGACAGGGAATATTCACCCCTCCACTTT. Translating gives CSANPDREYSPLHF.

This clonotype was seen repeatedly, ten times or more. The genes are TRBV30 and TRBJ2-7; TRBD1 aligns across 9 bases. There are 15 residues in the CDR3. CDR1 is GTSNPN, CDR2 SVGIG, per germline (reference sequence). Trimming at V came to 3 bases and at J to 4 bases, leaving 10 bases not matched to a gene. In nucleotides, the CDR3 is TGTGCCTGGAGCCAAGACAGGGGGGGACCTTACGAGCAGTACTTC. Translated: CAWSQDRGGPYEQYF. The full variable domain, completed using reference TRBV30 and TRBJ2-7, is SQTIHQWPATLVQPVGSPLSLECTVEGTSNPNLYWYRQAAGRGLQLLFYSVGIGQISSEVPQNLSASRPQDRQFILSSKKLLLSDSGFYLCAWSQDRGGPYEQYFGPGTRLTVT.

At least ten counts were recorded for this clonotype. The V gene is TRBV3-1, the J gene TRBJ1-5, with D unclear. CDR3 length: 13 amino acids. Trimming shortened V by 1 base and J by 6 bases, and 7 bases separated the two germline ends. Germline CDR1 is LGHDT and CDR2 is YNNKEL (reference sequence). The CDR3 DNA sequence: TGTGCCAGCAGCCAAGTCCCAGGTCAGCCCCAGCATTTT. Protein: CASSQVPGQPQHF.

This clonotype was found many times. The V gene is TRBV2, the J gene TRBJ1-2, with a possible D match to TRBD1 (5 bases). Germline values: CDR1 SNHLY, CDR2 FYNNEI. This CDR3 region has 15 residues. V gave up 10 bases and J gave up 1 base, with 19 bases separating them. CDR3 amino acids: CATLSGPALNYGYTF. CDR3 nucleotides: TGTGCCACCCTCTCGGGACCGGCTCTTAACTATGGCTACACCTTC.

V and J are TRBV11-2 and TRBJ2-7, with 9 bases that match TRBD2. The germline CDR1 and CDR2 sequences are SGHAT and FQNNGV. V shed 2 bases, J shed 2 bases, and the junction held 4 bases outside the gene matches. The CDR3 length is 15 residues. DNA of the CDR3: TGTGCCAGCAGCTTAAGTCTAGCGGGGCCCTACGAGCAGTACTTC. As protein: CASSLSLAGPYEQYF.

This clonotype was counted ten times or more. V usage is TRBV7-9 and J usage is TRBJ1-2; no clear D. This CDR3 comprises 14 residues. Germline CDR1 reads SEHNR; CDR2 reads FQNEAQ (reference sequence). The V end was cut by 1 base, the J end by 1 base, with 7 bases between. The CDR3 DNA is TGTGCCAGCAGCTTAGAACAATTTAACTATGGCTACACCTTC. Translating gives CASSLEQFNYGYTF.

This clonotype was observed a single time. For the CDR3, the DNA is TGTGCCAGCAGTTACTCGGGCAGGGAAGGCGAGCAGTACTTC. This sequence encodes CASSYSGREGEQYF. The chain links TRBV6-5 to TRBJ2-7; D perhaps matches TRBD1 (5 bases). Germline-derived CDR1 and CDR2 are MNHEY and SVGAGI. V was trimmed by 0 bases and J by 6 bases, leaving 12 bases between them. CDR3 size: 14 residues.

This clonotype was recorded a few times. The gene calls are TRBV13 and TRBJ2-2; 13 bases align to TRBD2. Losses at the gene ends were 4 bases for V and 6 bases for J; bases not matched to a gene: 5. The CDR3 extends over 16 amino acids. In germline, CDR1 is PRHDT, CDR2 FYEKMQ (reference sequence). The CDR3 region is CASSSGLAGAPGELFF. The CDR3 DNA reads as TGTGCCAGCAGCTCCGGACTAGCGGGGGCTCCCGGGGAGCTGTTTTTT. Drawing the rest from reference TRBV13 and TRBJ2-2, the complete variable domain is AAGVIQSPRHLIKEKRETATLKCYPIPRHDTVYWYQQGPGQDPQFLISFYEKMQSDKGSIPDRFSAQQFSDYHSELNMSSLELGDSALYFCASSSGLAGAPGELFFGEGSRLTVL.

This clonotype was detected many times. The chain joins TRBV30 to TRBJ1-1; D not resolved. CDR3 length: 11 residues. CDR1 and CDR2 from the germline V gene are GTSNPN and SVGIG (reference sequence). In DNA, the CDR3 is TGTGTCTGTCAAACGAACACTGAAGCTTTCTTT. This sequence encodes CVCQTNTEAFF.

This clonotype was observed a handful of times. The rearrangement links TRBV6-5 to TRBJ1-3; D unresolved. CDR3 length equals 15 residues. With 7 bases removed from V and 5 bases from J, the gap between germline ends came to 18 bases. Germline V CDR1 and CDR2: MNHEY, SVGAGI. DNA of the CDR3: TGTGCCAGCACTACCCTCAAAGCCCCCCGAAACACCATATATTTT. Translated, it gives CASTTLKAPRNTIYF.

Details on this clonotype: A read error may be the cause here, since a much bigger clone is one base away. The chain couples TRBV4-1 to TRBJ1-2; no reliable D call. V gave up 3 bases and J gave up 6 bases, with 17 bases separating them. The CDR3 spans 15 residues. Germline V CDR1 and CDR2: MGHRA, YSYEKL. CDR3 protein: CASSHVSSVFNGYTF. As DNA, the CDR3 is TGCGCCAGCAGCCATGTTTCTTCGGTATTCAATGGCTACACCTTC.

Ten or more counts support this clonotype. This CDR3 is CASSKRQDQTPYEQYF. DNA of the CDR3: TGTGCCAGCAGCAAAAGGCAGGACCAGACGCCCTACGAGCAGTACTTC. The V gene is TRBV21-1, the J gene TRBJ2-7. TRBV21-1 is shown as a pseudogene. The CDR3 loop spans 16 amino acids.

This chain joins TRBV7-9 and TRBJ2-7; weak D call: TRBD2 (6 bases). Per the germline V gene, CDR1 is SEHNR and CDR2 is FQNEAQ (reference sequence). The CDR3 runs to 14 residues. V was clipped by 0 bases and J by 6 bases, with 12 bases between them. CDR3 nucleotides: TGTGCCAGCAGCTTAGCTTCTGCCGGGGGCGAGCAGTACTTC. Protein: CASSLASAGGEQYF.

Ten or more counts support this clonotype. The V gene is TRBV6-6, the J gene TRBJ2-1; 11 bases match TRBD2. This CDR3 has 16 residues. The trim removed 4 bases at V and 4 bases at J, leaving 6 bases unmatched. Germline CDR1 and CDR2: MNHNY and SVGAGI (reference sequence). The CDR3 region is CASSSLAGGNYNEQFF. The CDR3 DNA reads as TGTGCCAGCAGTTCGCTAGCGGGGGGAAATTACAATGAGCAGTTCTTC.

This clonotype was observed at least ten times. The rearrangement joins TRBV11-2 to TRBJ2-4; D might be TRBD2 (5 bases). V was trimmed by 5 bases and J by 3 bases, leaving 8 bases between them. Germline-derived CDR1 and CDR2 are SGHAT and FQNNGV. This CDR3 has 13 residues. The CDR3 here is CASSGEGKNIQYF. CDR3 DNA sequence: TGTGCCAGCAGCGGAGAGGGCAAAAACATTCAGTACTTC.

This clonotype has a count of ten or more. The chain uses TRBV24-1 and TRBJ2-1; D is ambiguous. This CDR3 is 13 amino acids long. V was trimmed by 4 bases and J by 3 bases, leaving 6 bases between them. Germline V gives CDR1 KGHDR, CDR2 SFDVKD. This CDR3 is CATSDRYYNEQFF. CDR3 DNA sequence: TGTGCCACCAGTGACCGCTACTACAATGAGCAGTTCTTC.

In this sample, this clonotype turned up many times. The chain has TRBV29-1 and TRBJ1-2; 9 positions agree with TRBD1. Per germline, CDR1 SQVTM and CDR2 ANQGSEA. V shed 4 bases and J 0 bases; nucleotides not matched to a gene: 12. This CDR3 is built from 17 residues. In DNA, the CDR3 is TGCAGCGTTGTGGCCCCGGGACAGGGAATAGCTAACTATGGCTACACCTTC. It specifies CSVVAPGQGIANYGYTF.

This clonotype was recorded many times. J is TRBJ1-6 and V is TRBV3-1; 8 bases match TRBD1. Germline lookup yields CDR1 LGHDT and CDR2 YNNKEL (reference sequence). This CDR3 contains 15 residues. V shed 0 bases and J 7 bases; nucleotides not matched to a gene: 2. The CDR3 coding sequence is TGTGCCAGCAGCCAAGAGTGGACAGGGAATTCACCCCTCCACTTT. It specifies CASSQEWTGNSPLHF.

The count of this clonotype is one. The junction departs from the called germline gene at one end, perhaps through a read error. The gene calls are TRBV12-3 or TRBV12-4 and TRBJ2-2; 7 bases are shared with TRBD1. The length of the CDR3 is 14 residues. CDR3 DNA sequence: TGTGCCAGCAGTCTCCAGGGGGTCACCGGGGAGCTGTCTTTT. Protein product: CASSLQGVTGELSF.

This clonotype occurred many times. The chain has TRBV7-2 and TRBJ2-3, with 8 bases that match TRBD2. Trimming took 1 base from V and 0 from J; bases not matched to a gene: 12. Germline-derived CDR1 and CDR2 are SGHTA and FQGNSA. The CDR3 totals 19 residues. The CDR3 DNA reads as TGTGCCAGCAGCTTAGGACCCGTAGCGGGGTTTGGAAGCACAGATACGCAGTATTTT. Translated, it gives CASSLGPVAGFGSTDTQYF.